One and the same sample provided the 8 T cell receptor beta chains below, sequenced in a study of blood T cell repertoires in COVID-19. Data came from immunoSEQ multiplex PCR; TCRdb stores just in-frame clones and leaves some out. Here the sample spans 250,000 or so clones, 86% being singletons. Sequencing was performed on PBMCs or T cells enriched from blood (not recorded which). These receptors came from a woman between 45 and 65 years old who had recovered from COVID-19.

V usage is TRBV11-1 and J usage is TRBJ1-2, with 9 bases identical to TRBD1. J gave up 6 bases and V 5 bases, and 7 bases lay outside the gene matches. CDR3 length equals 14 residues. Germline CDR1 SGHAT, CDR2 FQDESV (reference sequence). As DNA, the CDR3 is TGTGCCAGCAGCGCCGACAGGGGGTTAGATGGCTACACCTTC. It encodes CASSADRGLDGYTF. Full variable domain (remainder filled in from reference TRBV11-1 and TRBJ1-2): EAEVAQSPRYKITEKSQAVAFWCDPISGHATLYWYRQILGQGPELLVQFQDESVVDDSQLPKDRFSAERLKGVDSTLKIQPAELGDSAMYLCASSADRGLDGYTFGSGTRLTVV.

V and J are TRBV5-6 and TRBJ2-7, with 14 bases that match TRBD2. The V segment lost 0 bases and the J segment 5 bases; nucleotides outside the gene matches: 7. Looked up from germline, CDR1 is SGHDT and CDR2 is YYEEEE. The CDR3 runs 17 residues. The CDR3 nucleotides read TGTGCCAGCAGCTTGGAAACCGGGACTAGCGGGAGCAACGAGCAGTACTTC. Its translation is CASSLETGTSGSNEQYF.

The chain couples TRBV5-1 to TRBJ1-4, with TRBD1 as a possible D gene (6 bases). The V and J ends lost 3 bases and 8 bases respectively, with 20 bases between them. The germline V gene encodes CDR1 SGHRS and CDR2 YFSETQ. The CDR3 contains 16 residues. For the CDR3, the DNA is TGCGCCAGCAGCTCGCAAATACAGGGAAGGAGGGAAAAACTGTTTTTT. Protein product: CASSSQIQGRREKLFF.

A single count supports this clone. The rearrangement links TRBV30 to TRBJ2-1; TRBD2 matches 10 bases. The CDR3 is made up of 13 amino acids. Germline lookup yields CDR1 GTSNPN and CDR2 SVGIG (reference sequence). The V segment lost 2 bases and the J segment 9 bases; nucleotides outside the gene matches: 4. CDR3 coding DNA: TGTGCCTGGAGTAGCGGGAGGGCCGGTGAGCAGTTCTTC. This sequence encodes CAWSSGRAGEQFF.

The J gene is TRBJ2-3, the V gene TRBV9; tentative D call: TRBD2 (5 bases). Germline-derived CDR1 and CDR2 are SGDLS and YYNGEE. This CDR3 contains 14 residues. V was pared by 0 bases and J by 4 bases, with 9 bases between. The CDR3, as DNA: TGTGCCAGCAGCGTAGGGACTCCGTCAGATACGCAGTATTTT. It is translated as CASSVGTPSDTQYF.

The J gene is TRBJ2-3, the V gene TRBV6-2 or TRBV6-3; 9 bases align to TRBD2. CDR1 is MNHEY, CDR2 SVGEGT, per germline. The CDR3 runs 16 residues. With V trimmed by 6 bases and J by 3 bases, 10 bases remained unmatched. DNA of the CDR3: TGTGCCAGCAGCTCCGGGACTAGCCGGGCAACAGATACGCAGTATTTT. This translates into CASSSGTSRATDTQYF.

CDR3 loop: CASSLLLAGRSTDTQYF. CDR3 DNA sequence: TGTGCCAGCAGTTTACTTTTAGCGGGAAGGAGCACAGATACGCAGTATTTT. The V call is TRBV28, the J call TRBJ2-3, with 8 positions matching TRBD2. The germline V gene has CDR1 MDHEN and CDR2 SYDVKM. The junction had 7 bases not matched to a gene; V was cut back by 2 bases and J by 0 bases. CDR3 length equals 17 residues. Combining the CDR3 with reference TRBV28 and TRBJ2-3 gives the whole variable domain DVKVTQSSRYLVKRTGEKVFLECVQDMDHENMFWYRQDPGLGLRLIYFSYDVKMKEKGDIPEGYSVSREKKERFSLILESASTNQTSMYLCASSLLLAGRSTDTQYFGPGTRLTVL.

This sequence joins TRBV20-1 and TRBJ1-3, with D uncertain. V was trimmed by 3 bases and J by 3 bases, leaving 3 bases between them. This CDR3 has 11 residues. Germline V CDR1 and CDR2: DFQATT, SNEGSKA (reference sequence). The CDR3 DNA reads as TGCAGTGCTAGTCGTGGAAACACCATATATTTT. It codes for CSASRGNTIYF.